This T cell receptor beta chain originates from a study of control samples from healthy donors and cancer patients. The CDR3 extends over 15 amino acids. The ends lost 1 base at V and 6 bases at J; junction bases unmatched: 3. CDR1 is SEHNR, CDR2 FQNEAQ, per germline (reference sequence). TCRdb's table, derived via immunoSEQ multiplex PCR, lists solely in-frame clones and lacks some. In the table there are 50,000 to 65,000 clones, under 95% of which are singletons. The genes are TRBV7-9 and TRBJ1-2; 12 bases match TRBD1. The TCR sequence derives from a man aged 30 to 45 with colorectal cancer. The specimen was PBMCs. The CDR3 DNA reads TGTGCCAGCAGCTTAGTAGGGACAGGGGGCGATGGCTACACCTTC. This sequence encodes CASSLVGTGGDGYTF.